This TCR beta chain originates from a study of T-cell reconstitution after alpha-beta-depleted transplantation in children. This CDR3 is built from 15 residues. Germline CDR1 and CDR2: DFQATT and SNEGSKA (reference sequence). Library preparation (for TCRbeta) was performed with unique molecular identifiers. TCRdb recomputed calls from the PCR reads with MiXCR, one row per CDR3 protein. Among just over 950,000 distinct CDR3 sequences listed, roughly 29% were seen once. This clonotype was seen once. The junction departs from the called germline gene at one end, perhaps through a read error. The specimen was PBMCs, mostly from graft donor cells, collected 360 days after TCRalphabeta/CD19-depleted stem cell transplant. This chain joins TRBV20-1 and TRBJ2-1; D possibly matches TRBD1 or TRBD2 (6 bases each). The clonotype comes from a boy in the first two years of life who had a stem cell transplant for SCID, so the T cells may come from the graft donor. For the CDR3, the DNA is TGCTGTGCTAGGAGGGGCTGGACAGATTACAATGAGCAGTTCTTC. Translation: CCARRGWTDYNEQFF.